This TCR beta chain is drawn from a study of identical twins listed by TCRdb under 2016. About the investigation overall: To test whether fetal clonotypes persist, the study used deep sequencing on TCR alpha and beta repertoires from monozygotic twins, unrelated adults of various ages, and cord blood. To rule out contamination, replicate twin experiments were performed at different times with different library preparation protocols. On the study overall, not on this receptor specifically: Invariant T cells such as MAIT and iNKT could partly confound zero-insertion analyses, although diverse VJ usage argued against such confounding for most clonotypes. Abundant cord blood beta clonotypes had fewer insertions, young adult naive repertoires showed a similar but weaker trend, and memory repertoires showed no such trend. Out-of-frame TCR alpha sequences shared between twins showed an excess of low generation-probability sequences compared with coincidental sharing between unrelated individuals. In beta out-of-frame sequences, excess twin sharing was weaker, because having fewer shared sequences lowered the signal-to-noise ratio. Out-of-frame TCR alpha sharing in monozygotic twins was systematically underestimated by recombination models, whereas sharing between unrelated individuals was in agreement with the recombination models. Conclusions relied on cross-sectional statistical analysis, since the same donors could not be followed over many years.

This clonotype was counted ten times or more. Its antigen specificity is not known. No base-level quality is on record; no much larger clone is a single base apart. Compared with germline, V lacks 5 bases and J lacks 3 bases; bases without a gene match: 17. The germline V gene sets CDR1 to MDHEN and CDR2 to SYDVKM. Including the terminal cysteine and phenylalanine, the CDR3 comprises 18 residues. The only DNA kept is the CDR3, 54 bases in frame from the first base. Only healthy Caucasian donors were included. The twin cohort comprised three pairs of female monozygotic twins, all aged roughly 18 to 30 years. Peripheral blood mononuclear cells were used as the source from which RNA for TCR libraries was isolated. The protocol used for the library was 5' RACE. Sequencing took place on an Illumina HiSeq 2000. Template switching added a universal primer binding site, and the final cDNA carried a unique molecular identifier that allowed TCR cDNA molecules to be counted accurately. Specific primers in the conserved constant-segment region were used to synthesize first-strand cDNA for TCR alpha and beta chains. To control for contamination, every cDNA library was double barcoded, receiving both a SMART-Mk sample barcode and Illumina barcodes. TruSeq adapter sequences and Illumina sample barcodes were added in two successive PCR steps. Sequencing of the TCR alpha and beta cDNA libraries was done on the Illumina HiSeq platform using custom primers. Per the original workflow: MiGEC was used to process raw reads and extract unique molecular identifiers, and MiXCR was used to find CDR3 positions. For each individual, recombination models were inferred using an EM algorithm with the repgenHMM and IGoR tools. The tcR package in R was used for shared clonotype analysis, with sharing normalized by the product of cloneset sizes. Out-of-frame nonproductive sequences were analyzed to study raw recombination free of thymic and clonal selection effects. The raw public reads went through TCRdb reprocessing: fastp at Q25, MiXCR clone calling, in-frame beta chains kept. A single entry per CDR3 protein holds the most common genes and DNA from its merged rows. None of the V and J calls come from the authors' own analysis; TCRdb made them. Recorded for this sample are fewer than 650,000 distinct CDR3 sequences; around 7.5% of them occurred a single time. 1.6% of the sample lies in the top ten.

This sample was shared with a second study, whose subject was yellow fever vaccine responses in identical twins. The second study, in turn, reports: According to the authors, in identical twins the way T cells responded to vaccination appeared partly convergent and partly personalized. Focusing on identical twins, the study followed the T cell clones that responded to the vaccine, and did so with precision.

Input material: PBMCs. The receptor's source is a woman younger than 35 in good health. The sequence is built from TRBV28 and TRBJ1-2, and 8 junction bases match TRBD1. The sequence in DNA is TGTGCCAGCAGTCGTCCCGGGACAGGTTCTCGCCCTGACTATGGCTACACCTTC. The resulting protein is CASSRPGTGSRPDYGYTF.